Below are 17 T cell receptor beta chains sequenced from a single sample in a study of cytomegalovirus exposure and HLA in healthy donors (dated by TCRdb to 2016 to 2017). The library relied on the immunoSEQ multiplex PCR assay. The multiplex PCR relied on a mix of 60 forward primers for TCR Vbeta segments and 13 reverse primers for TCR Jbeta segments. Not all clones reach the TCRdb copy of this immuneACCESS table, which keeps in-frame sequences only. Checked studies attribute under half of the gap to unresolved V genes and leave the rest unexplained. This sample is represented by about 130,000 clones; about a sixth of them were singletons. The ten largest clones represent approximately 2.9% of the sample. Input material: PBMCs. The receptor set was obtained from a female donor in good health and CMV-seropositive.

This clone was counted only a few times. This sequence joins TRBV5-6 and TRBJ2-7, with 9 bases identical to TRBD2. The germline V gene has CDR1 SGHDT and CDR2 YYEEEE. The CDR3 covers 15 residues. The junction had 1 base not matched to a gene; V was cut back by 0 bases and J by 0 bases. Here the CDR3 reads CASSLGTSASYEQYF. The CDR3 nucleotides read TGTGCCAGCAGCTTGGGGACTAGCGCCTCCTACGAGCAGTACTTC. Together with reference TRBV5-6 and TRBJ2-7, the CDR3 gives the full variable domain: DAGVTQSPTHLIKTRGQQVTLRCSPKSGHDTVSWYQQALGQGPQFIFQYYEEEERQRGNFPDRFSGHQFPNYSSELNVNALLLGDSALYLCASSLGTSASYEQYFGPGTRLTVT.

The chain combines TRBV5-1 with TRBJ2-7, with D possibly TRBD1 on 5 matching bases. The germline gives CDR1 SGHRS, CDR2 YFSETQ. The V and J ends lost 2 bases and 0 bases respectively, with 9 bases between them. This CDR3 has 14 residues. CDR3 sequence (DNA): TGCGCCAGCAGCTTCGGACAAGACTCCTACGAGCAGTACTTC. As protein: CASSFGQDSYEQYF.

The J gene is TRBJ1-4, the V gene TRBV28, with 9 nucleotides matching TRBD1. Trimming took 6 bases from V and 7 from J; bases not matched to a gene: 6. Per the germline V gene, CDR1 is MDHEN and CDR2 is SYDVKM. The CDR3 runs 14 residues. The CDR3 protein is CASSRDRASEKLFF. CDR3 nucleotide sequence: TGTGCCAGCAGCCGGGACAGGGCCAGTGAAAAACTGTTTTTT.

V is TRBV6-6 and J is TRBJ2-7; 8 nucleotides match TRBD1. After removal of 6 bases from V and 6 bases from J, the junction contained 4 bases not matched to a gene. Germline V gene sequence: CDR1 MNHNY, CDR2 SVGAGI (reference sequence). The CDR3 contains 12 residues. Here the CDR3 DNA reads TGTGCCAGCAGCCGCACAGGGGGCGAGCAGTACTTC. Translating it yields CASSRTGGEQYF.

The sample holds a few counts of this clone. The chain is built from TRBV4-3 and TRBJ2-3, with 10 bases identical to TRBD2. Germline V CDR1 and CDR2: LGHNA, YSLEER. The V and J ends lost 0 bases and 3 bases, in that order; junction bases with no gene match: 9. This CDR3 region has 18 residues. The CDR3: CASSQDLFGLAATDTQYF. The CDR3 region has the DNA TGCGCCAGCAGCCAAGACCTCTTTGGACTAGCGGCGACAGATACGCAGTATTTT.

This chain uses TRBV9 with TRBJ2-4; weak D call: TRBD2 (6 bases). V lost 0 bases to trimming and J lost 2 bases, with 27 bases between them. The CDR3 spans 21 residues. Germline V CDR1 and CDR2: SGDLS, YYNGEE. Here the CDR3 DNA reads TGTGCCAGCAGCGTAGGGGTCAAGCGGGCCATCCGTCCTAGCCCCAAAAACATTCAGTACTTC. Protein sequence: CASSVGVKRAIRPSPKNIQYF.

The chain has TRBV23-1 and TRBJ2-7, with 9 bases that match TRBD1. TRBV23-1 is given ORF status, its function remaining uncertain. V lost 9 bases and J lost 6; bases outside the gene matches: 18. The CDR3 is 16 residues long. The CDR3 reads CAREGCQGQGLGEQYF. CDR3 nucleotides: TGCGCCAGGGAGGGATGCCAGGGACAGGGCCTGGGCGAGCAGTACTTC.

This clone was found a few times. The chain is built from TRBV14 and TRBJ1-3, with D possibly being TRBD1 (5 bases). The CDR3 is 14 residues long. With 2 bases removed from V and 4 bases from J, the gap between germline ends came to 9 bases. CDR1 is SGHDN and CDR2 is FVKESK in the germline V gene. The CDR3 loop is CASSQWGVGNTIYF. CDR3 sequence (DNA): TGTGCCAGCAGCCAATGGGGGGTAGGAAACACCATATATTTT.

This clone was seen only a few times. The rearrangement uses TRBV5-4 and TRBJ2-2; D call uncertain. CDR1 and CDR2 (germline): SGHNT, YYREEE (reference sequence). The CDR3 runs 16 residues. The germline V and J ends were trimmed by 4 bases and 1 base, with 14 bases remaining between them. The CDR3 protein is CASSPTLHLNTGELFF. The CDR3 nucleotides read TGTGCCAGCAGCCCGACTTTGCACCTGAACACCGGGGAGCTGTTTTTT.

The J gene is TRBJ1-3, the V gene TRBV19; D ambiguous. In germline, CDR1 is LNHDA, CDR2 SQIVND (reference sequence). V lost 1 base, J lost 16 bases, and 17 bases lay in between. The CDR3 totals 13 residues. CDR3 in amino acids: CASSIVRGSLAYF. CDR3 DNA: TGTGCCAGTAGTATAGTTCGTGGGAGCTTGGCCTATTTT.

This clone was counted a few times. The gene calls are TRBV27 and TRBJ2-2; D unresolved. The germline V and J ends were trimmed by 5 bases and 1 base, with 8 bases remaining between them. Per the germline V gene, CDR1 is MNHEY and CDR2 is SMNVEV (reference sequence). The CDR3 is 14 residues long. The CDR3: CASSAQVNTGELFF. In nucleotides, the CDR3 is TGTGCCAGCAGTGCCCAGGTGAACACCGGGGAGCTGTTTTTT.

The V and J genes are TRBV29-1 and TRBJ2-3, with D possibly matching TRBD1 (5 bases). Trimming shortened V by 3 bases and J by 0 bases, and 22 bases separated the two germline ends. The CDR3 extends over 18 amino acids. Germline CDR1 is SQVTM and CDR2 is ANQGSEA. This CDR3 reads CSVDGPLDKLTSTDTQYF. CDR3 DNA: TGCAGCGTTGACGGGCCCCTGGACAAACTAACAAGCACAGATACGCAGTATTTT.

V gene TRBV7-3 combines with J gene TRBJ2-7; tentatively, D is TRBD2 (6 bases). Germline assignment: CDR1 SGHTA and CDR2 FQGTGA. The V end lost 5 bases, the J end lost 0 bases, and 14 bases lay between the germline ends. The CDR3 covers 15 residues. The DNA of the CDR3 is TGTGCCAGCAGCCTTTGGGTAGCGGACTCCTACGAGCAGTACTTC. It yields the protein CASSLWVADSYEQYF.

The V and J genes are TRBV18 and TRBJ1-1; the D is unclear. Germline loops: CDR1 KGHSH, CDR2 LQKENI. The germline V and J ends were trimmed by 2 bases and 7 bases, with 14 bases remaining between them. The CDR3 runs 14 residues. The CDR3 here is CASSPLGPRSEAFF. CDR3 nucleotide sequence: TGTGCCAGCTCACCATTGGGCCCGCGTAGTGAAGCTTTCTTT. Combining the CDR3 with reference TRBV18 and TRBJ1-1 gives the whole variable domain NAGVMQNPRHLVRRRGQEARLRCSPMKGHSHVYWYRQLPEEGLKFMVYLQKENIIDESGMPKERFSAEFPKEGPSILRIQQVVRGDSAAYFCASSPLGPRSEAFFGQGTRLTVV.

The chain's CDR3 is CASSSGTNTEAFF. As DNA, the CDR3 is TGTGCCAGCAGCTCAGGGACAAACACTGAAGCTTTCTTT. The rearrangement links TRBV5-4 to TRBJ1-1; a possible D gene is TRBD1 (6 bases). CDR3 size: 13 residues. The V end lost 3 bases, the J end lost 2 bases, and 8 bases lay between the germline ends. CDR1 and CDR2 from the germline V gene are SGHNT and YYREEE (reference sequence).

The V gene is TRBV5-4, the J gene TRBJ1-2; possibly TRBD1 for D (5 bases). CDR3 length equals 15 residues. The germline V and J ends were trimmed by 0 bases and 6 bases, with 15 bases remaining between them. Germline V CDR1 and CDR2: SGHNT, YYREEE (reference sequence). CDR3 in DNA: TGTGCCAGCAGCTTGGAAAGGGGAACCCATCATGGCTACACCTTC. Translating it yields CASSLERGTHHGYTF.

The CDR3 DNA reads TGCGCCAGCAGCCAAGGGGTCGCCCGGGCAGATACGCAGTATTTT. Residues: CASSQGVARADTQYF. This chain uses TRBV4-3 with TRBJ2-3; D gene ambiguous. CDR1 is LGHNA and CDR2 is YSLEER in the germline V gene. Between the trimmed V and J ends, which lost 1 base and 4 bases, there was a span of 12 bases. The CDR3 covers 15 residues.